Presented here are 28 T cell receptor beta chains from one specimen sequenced in a study of blood T cells in healthy people across ages (dated by TCRdb to 2013 to 2016). The receptor library was made with 5' RACE. Sequencing was carried out with an Illumina HiSeq 2500. A second PCR of about 7 to 12 cycles was run with a J-beta primer mix and a sample-barcoded 5' primer. TCRdb trimmed the raw reads at Q25, called clones with MiXCR and kept productive beta chains. Under each unique CDR3 protein, matching rows form one entry showing the most common genes and DNA. The sample data list approximately 790,000 distinct CDR3 sequences, and 62% of these were observed just once. Around a quarter of the sample is held by the ten biggest clonotypes. Material for sequencing was blood. The receptor set was obtained from a man under 40 in good health.

This sequence joins TRBV24-1 and TRBJ2-5; 9 bases line up with TRBD1. The J call could be wrong; TRBJ2-7 is a better fit for the DNA end. The CDR3 runs to 15 residues. Germline CDR1 KGHDR, CDR2 SFDVKD. The CDR3 coding sequence is TGTGCCACCAGTGCCTCGGACAGGGGAGGATACGAGCAGTACTTC. This encodes CATSASDRGGYEQYF.

The V call is TRBV6-5, the J call TRBJ2-3; no clear D. V was pared by 5 bases and J by 4 bases, with 19 bases between. Germline CDR1 is MNHEY and CDR2 is SVGAGI. The CDR3 is 16 amino acids. CDR3 sequence reads: CASSSVPSLVPDTQYF. CDR3 nucleotide sequence: TGTGCCAGCAGTAGTGTCCCTAGTTTGGTCCCAGATACGCAGTATTTT.

J is TRBJ1-5 and V is TRBV30, with D uncertain. V lost 2 bases and J lost 5, with 10 bases in between. This CDR3 region has 13 residues. Looked up from germline, CDR1 is GTSNPN and CDR2 is SVGIG (reference sequence). The CDR3 DNA follows: TGTGCCTGGAGTAGGGCAGCCCATCAGCCCCAGCATTTT. It specifies CAWSRAAHQPQHF.

This chain uses TRBV29-1 with TRBJ2-1; 9 positions match TRBD2. V dropped 6 bases and J dropped 7; count of bases not matched to a gene: 13. The CDR3 extends over 15 amino acids. Germline V CDR1 and CDR2: SQVTM, ANQGSEA. CDR3 bases: TGCAGCGTCGAACCCCAGCGGGGGGCCTCTAATGAGCAGTTCTTC. Translated: CSVEPQRGASNEQFF.

This clonotype came up once. This sequence joins TRBV7-2 and TRBJ2-5; weak D call: TRBD1 (7 bases). Trimming shortened V by 5 bases and J by 6 bases, and 16 bases separated the two germline ends. The CDR3 runs to 14 residues. Germline CDR1 reads SGHTA; CDR2 reads FQGNSA. CDR3 nucleotides: TGTGCCAGCAGCGGGGGCGGGGACAGAAAGACCCAGTACTTC. It yields the protein CASSGGGDRKTQYF.

In the case of this clonotype: One junction end disagrees with the germline gene, perhaps due to a read error. The chain uses TRBV6-6 and TRBJ2-1, with 8 nucleotides matching TRBD1. Germline V CDR1 and CDR2: MNHNY, SVGAGI (reference sequence). This CDR3 spans 12 amino acids. CDR3: CACSYRGTEQFF. The DNA of the CDR3 is TGTGCCTGCAGTTACAGGGGGACTGAGCAGTTCTTC.

The chain carries TRBV20-1 and TRBJ2-7, with TRBD1 identical over 8 bases. The trim removed 4 bases at V and 3 bases at J, leaving 5 bases unmatched. Germline values: CDR1 DFQATT, CDR2 SNEGSKA (reference sequence). The CDR3 spans 13 residues. The CDR3 spells CSANPGQVYEQYF. CDR3 in DNA: TGCAGTGCTAATCCGGGACAGGTCTACGAGCAGTACTTC.

The count of this clonotype is one. The rearrangement joins TRBV12-3 or TRBV12-4 to TRBJ2-1; the D gene is possibly TRBD2 (7 bases). The ends were cut back, 2 bases at V and 5 bases at J, with 16 bases in the middle. There are 16 residues in the CDR3. CDR3 nucleotide sequence: TGTGCCAGCAGTTTACTCGTGGGGGGGCCAAACAATGAGCAGTTCTTC. Protein: CASSLLVGGPNNEQFF.

This clonotype was found a few times. The chain is built from TRBV7-2 and TRBJ2-5, with TRBD1 identical over 9 bases. Germline V lookup: CDR1 SGHTA, CDR2 FQGNSA. There are 15 residues in the CDR3. V was pared by 0 bases and J by 5 bases, with 4 bases of the junction left unmatched. Here the CDR3 reads CASSLAGTGYETQYF. The DNA for the CDR3 is TGTGCCAGCAGCTTAGCCGGGACAGGGTACGAGACCCAGTACTTC.

The chain joins TRBV6-1 to TRBJ1-2; 7 nucleotides agree with TRBD1. The CDR3 has 14 amino acids. The germline gives CDR1 MNHNS, CDR2 SASEGT. With V trimmed by 2 bases and J by 5 bases, 5 bases remained unmatched. This chain's CDR3 is CASSETGTDYGYTF. The CDR3 DNA reads TGTGCCAGCAGTGAAACCGGGACAGATTATGGCTACACCTTC.

This clonotype showed up just a few times. The chain employs TRBV25-1 and TRBJ2-3; 10 nucleotides line up with TRBD2. J lost 4 bases, V lost 5 bases, and 9 bases had no gene match. The CDR3 consists of 16 residues. Per germline, CDR1 MGHDK and CDR2 SYGVNS. The CDR3 here is CASSPIGLAEPDTQYF. CDR3 bases: TGTGCCAGCAGTCCCATCGGACTAGCGGAACCAGATACGCAGTATTTT.

This clonotype occurred once. This rearrangement joins TRBV7-9 to TRBJ1-2; 7 bases agree with TRBD1. V shed 6 bases and J 7 bases; nucleotides not matched to a gene: 8. The germline CDR1 and CDR2 sequences are SEHNR and FQNEAQ (reference sequence). The CDR3 covers 13 residues. CDR3 sequence reads: CASSPLDRVGYTF. The DNA of the CDR3 is TGTGCCAGCAGTCCCCTTGACAGGGTTGGCTACACCTTC.

V is TRBV18 and J is TRBJ2-2, with D uncertain. This CDR3 is 12 amino acids long. The V end was cut by 5 bases, the J end by 3 bases, with 4 bases between. CDR1 is KGHSH and CDR2 is LQKENI in the germline V gene. CDR3 sequence: CASSADTGELFF. The CDR3 DNA follows: TGTGCCAGCTCAGCGGACACCGGGGAGCTGTTTTTT.

The gene calls are TRBV7-2 and TRBJ2-1, with 15 positions matching TRBD2. This CDR3 is built from 15 residues. The ends lost 8 bases at V and 8 bases at J; junction bases unmatched: 7. Germline CDR1 reads SGHTA; CDR2 reads FQGNSA. The CDR3 here is CASGHWTSGGDEQFF. Here the CDR3 DNA reads TGTGCCAGCGGACATTGGACTAGCGGGGGGGATGAGCAGTTCTTC. The whole variable domain, remainder taken from reference TRBV7-2 and TRBJ2-1, is GAGVSQSPSNKVTEKGKDVELRCDPISGHTALYWYRQSLGQGLEFLIYFQGNSAPDKSGLPSDRFSAERTGGSVSTLTIQRTQQEDSAVYLCASGHWTSGGDEQFFGPGTRLTVL.

The gene calls are TRBV6-4 and TRBJ2-3; possibly TRBD2 for D (6 bases). Germline lookup yields CDR1 MRHNA and CDR2 SNTAGT. The V end lost 8 bases, the J end lost 1 base, and 22 bases lay between the germline ends. The CDR3 sequence is 17 residues long. The CDR3 protein is CASAIAGTTSGTDTQYF. The CDR3 DNA reads TGTGCCAGCGCTATAGCTGGGACGACTAGTGGCACAGATACGCAGTATTTT.

CDR3 nucleotide sequence: TGTGCCAGCAGCCCACAGGGCCTTCGTAATACAGATACGCAGTATTTT. Protein sequence: CASSPQGLRNTDTQYF. The chain has TRBV7-9 and TRBJ2-3; D possibly corresponds to TRBD1 (6 bases). Germline values: CDR1 SEHNR, CDR2 FQNEAQ (reference sequence). V lost 5 bases and J lost 3, with 18 bases in between. The CDR3 sequence is 16 residues long.

The chain recombines TRBV29-1 with TRBJ1-2; 8 bases are a match to TRBD1. Germline CDR1 reads SQVTM; CDR2 reads ANQGSEA. The CDR3 length is 13 residues. With V trimmed by 6 bases and J by 5 bases, 8 bases remained unmatched. The CDR3 spells CSVQGQGGYGYTF. The CDR3 DNA reads as TGCAGCGTACAAGGACAGGGTGGTTATGGCTACACCTTC. Full variable domain (missing parts from reference TRBV29-1 and TRBJ1-2): SAVISQKPSRDICQRGTSLTIQCQVDSQVTMMFWYRQQPGQSLTLIATANQGSEATYESGFVIDKFPISRPNLTFSTLTVSNMSPEDSSIYLCSVQGQGGYGYTFGSGTRLTVV.

The rearrangement joins TRBV3-1 to TRBJ2-5; D may correspond to TRBD1 or TRBD2 (5 bases each). Near its end, the DNA agrees better with TRBJ2-1, so the J call may be wrong. The CDR3 consists of 14 residues. The germline V gene encodes CDR1 LGHDT and CDR2 YNNKEL (reference sequence). CDR3: CAIARGHFQETQFF. The CDR3 bases are TGTGCCATCGCGAGGGGCCACTTCCAAGAGACCCAGTTCTTC.

The chain couples TRBV29-1 to TRBJ1-4, with D uncertain. V lost 6 bases and J 7 bases, leaving 12 bases between the germline ends. The length of the CDR3 is 12 residues. Looked up from germline, CDR1 is SQVTM and CDR2 is ANQGSEA. This chain's CDR3 is CSVDTPGEKLFF. The DNA of the CDR3 is TGCAGCGTAGACACCCCCGGTGAAAAACTGTTTTTT.

This clonotype was picked up a small number of times. The gene calls are TRBV6-5 and TRBJ2-7, with TRBD2 matching over 9 bases. This CDR3 spans 14 amino acids. The ends lost 5 bases at V and 1 base at J; junction bases unmatched: 3. Germline V CDR1 and CDR2: MNHEY, SVGAGI. Here the CDR3 reads CASSKSGGSYEQYF. The DNA for the CDR3 is TGTGCCAGCAGTAAGAGCGGGGGGTCCTACGAGCAGTACTTC.

The V gene is TRBV28, the J gene TRBJ2-1, with D possibly matching TRBD2 (7 bases). V was trimmed by 8 bases and J by 4 bases, leaving 18 bases between them. The CDR3 is 15 amino acids. CDR1 is MDHEN and CDR2 is SYDVKM in the germline V gene. The CDR3 nucleotides read TGTGCCAGCTGGGGGAGTGGGGGGGCGTACAATGAGCAGTTCTTC. It codes for CASWGSGGAYNEQFF.

The rearrangement uses TRBV9 and TRBJ2-1, with a possible D match to TRBD2 (5 bases). With 3 bases removed from V and 6 bases from J, the gap between germline ends came to 16 bases. Germline CDR1 reads SGDLS; CDR2 reads YYNGEE. The CDR3 consists of 15 residues. The DNA of the CDR3 is TGTGCCAGCAGCGCGGACTTGCGGTCCGGCAATGAGCAGTTCTTC. The encoded protein is CASSADLRSGNEQFF. Supplemented by reference TRBV9 and TRBJ2-1, the full variable domain reads DSGVTQTPKHLITATGQRVTLRCSPRSGDLSVYWYQQSLDQGLQFLIQYYNGEERAKGNILERFSAQQFPDLHSELNLSSLELGDSALYFCASSADLRSGNEQFFGPGTRLTVL.

The CDR3 is CSARGGGGTYNEQFF. CDR3 DNA sequence: TGCAGTGCTAGGGGTGGGGGGGGCACCTACAATGAGCAGTTCTTC. The rearrangement joins TRBV20-1 to TRBJ2-1; a possible D gene is TRBD2 (7 bases). The CDR3 totals 15 residues. The germline V gene has CDR1 DFQATT and CDR2 SNEGSKA (reference sequence). The germline V and J ends were trimmed by 3 bases and 2 bases, with 14 bases remaining between them.

This clonotype was found once. The V call is TRBV5-5, the J call TRBJ2-1; D possibly corresponds to TRBD1 (6 bases). This CDR3 region has 16 residues. Germline CDR1 and CDR2: SGHKS and YYEKEE (reference sequence). V was pared by 4 bases and J by 0 bases, with 14 bases between. The CDR3 DNA sequence: TGTGCCAGCAGCCCTATCCAGGGGAGCTCCTACAATGAGCAGTTCTTC. Translating gives CASSPIQGSSYNEQFF.

This clonotype appeared once. The chain has TRBV6-6 and TRBJ2-3; D is perhaps TRBD2 (7 bases). The CDR3 spans 15 residues. V was pared by 2 bases and J by 5 bases, with 14 bases between. Germline V lookup: CDR1 MNHNY, CDR2 SVGAGI (reference sequence). The CDR3 loop is CASSYQGGGRDTQYF. CDR3 sequence (DNA): TGTGCCAGCAGTTACCAAGGGGGGGGCCGAGATACGCAGTATTTT.

V and J are TRBV5-1 and TRBJ2-2, with D unresolved. Germline lookup yields CDR1 SGHRS and CDR2 YFSETQ. Trimming shortened V by 2 bases and J by 0 bases, and 11 bases separated the two germline ends. The CDR3 has 16 residues. The CDR3: CASSFRTTTNTGELFF. DNA of the CDR3: TGCGCCAGCAGCTTCCGGACGACAACGAACACCGGGGAGCTGTTTTTT.

A few counts support this clonotype. The chain employs TRBV7-2 and TRBJ2-7; D remains ambiguous. Germline V gives CDR1 SGHTA, CDR2 FQGNSA. There are 15 residues in the CDR3. V dropped 3 bases and J dropped 3 bases, with 15 bases sitting between them. CDR3 coding DNA: TGTGCCAGCAGCTTTTCCTCAATGGGAATCTACGAGCAGTACTTC. It specifies CASSFSSMGIYEQYF.

This clonotype was seen only a few times. The rearrangement joins TRBV6-5 to TRBJ2-7; D possibly corresponds to TRBD1 (5 bases). CDR3 size: 15 residues. Trimming shortened V by 5 bases and J by 1 base, and 15 bases separated the two germline ends. The germline gives CDR1 MNHEY, CDR2 SVGAGI. CDR3 sequence reads: CASSLTASRSYEQYF. CDR3 DNA sequence: TGTGCCAGCAGTCTGACAGCTTCCCGATCCTACGAGCAGTACTTC.